The T cell receptor beta chain described here comes from a study of T cell responses to AZD1222 COVID-19 vaccine. Study-wide findings and caveats: There were vaccine-associated CD4 TCRs across spike, dominant at 160-218 and 743-854. Scientists sampled the repertoires only once the peak T cell response had passed. Reportedly, nearly half the spike-specific TCRs target unmutated variant regions.

TCRdb's copy holds only in-frame clones and misses some; the assay was immunoSEQ multiplex PCR. The table lists about 180,000 clones, almost 90% of them singletons. Looked up from germline, CDR1 is SGHRS and CDR2 is YFSETQ. The V end was cut by 0 bases, the J end by 1 base, with 10 bases between. The CDR3 contains 15 residues. A remark on this clone: Its target is not known. This specimen includes other DNA sequences encoding the same CDR3.

This clonotype was sampled from an adult in good health. The material sequenced was peripheral blood, taken on day 0 of AZD1222 vaccination. J is TRBJ1-1 and V is TRBV5-1, with D tentatively TRBD1 (5 bases). This chain's CDR3 is CASSLDGQGNTEAFF. In DNA, the CDR3 is TGCGCCAGCAGCTTGGATGGGCAGGGGAACACTGAAGCTTTCTTT.